One and the same sample provided the 18 T cell receptor beta chains below, sequenced in a study of blood T cell repertoires in COVID-19. Sequenced by immunoSEQ multiplex PCR; TCRdb stores in-frame clones only, minus some. The table lists approximately 150,000 clones, roughly three quarters of them singletons. Sequencing was performed on peripheral blood. These receptors all stem from a man between 60 and 75 years old with acute or convalescent COVID-19.

This clone has more than one count but fewer than ten. This rearrangement joins TRBV4-1 to TRBJ2-1; 9 nucleotides align to TRBD1. Per the germline V gene, CDR1 is MGHRA and CDR2 is YSYEKL. The V segment lost 2 bases and the J segment 6 bases; nucleotides outside the gene matches: 8. The CDR3 totals 16 residues. The CDR3 DNA reads TGCGCCAGCAGCCAATCGTCAACAGGGGGCCTCAATGAGCAGTTCTTC. Its translation: CASSQSSTGGLNEQFF.

V usage is TRBV9 and J usage is TRBJ2-1; TRBD2 aligns across 7 bases. The CDR3 has 18 amino acids. Germline V lookup: CDR1 SGDLS, CDR2 YYNGEE. V was clipped by 4 bases and J by 4 bases; unmatched bases: 17. Here the CDR3 reads CASSPRRLAGDPYNEQFF. CDR3 bases: TGTGCCAGCAGCCCCCGACGGTTGGCGGGAGACCCATACAATGAGCAGTTCTTC.

This clone was seen once. This sequence joins TRBV7-2 and TRBJ2-5; maybe TRBD2 (5 bases). Per the germline V gene, CDR1 is SGHTA and CDR2 is FQGNSA. The V gene lost 4 bases and the J gene lost 1 base, with 10 bases spanning the gap. This CDR3 is 14 amino acids long. CDR3 coding DNA: TGTGCCAGCAGCTCCCCTAGCATCCAAGAGACCCAGTACTTC. It codes for CASSSPSIQETQYF.

At least ten counts were recorded for this clone. This chain's CDR3 is CSVEVRQGDEQFF. The CDR3 nucleotides read TGCAGCGTTGAAGTACGACAGGGCGATGAGCAGTTCTTC. J is TRBJ2-1 and V is TRBV29-1; 7 nucleotides align to TRBD1. Per germline, CDR1 SQVTM and CDR2 ANQGSEA. The CDR3 is 13 amino acids. Losses at the gene ends were 1 base for V and 8 bases for J; bases not matched to a gene: 5.

The chain uses TRBV6-5 and TRBJ2-4, with 10 nucleotides matching TRBD2. The CDR3 contains 15 residues. CDR1 MNHEY and CDR2 SVGAGI come from the germline V gene. Unmatched junction bases numbered 8, after V lost 6 bases and J lost 6 bases. The CDR3 region is CASSSLAGVSNIQYF. CDR3 sequence (DNA): TGTGCCAGCAGCTCTCTAGCGGGAGTCTCAAACATTCAGTACTTC.

This clone came up many times. The chain is built from TRBV28 and TRBJ1-4, with unresolved D. The V end was cut by 5 bases, the J end by 3 bases, with 13 bases between. The CDR3 is 15 amino acids. Germline values: CDR1 MDHEN, CDR2 SYDVKM. DNA for the CDR3: TGTGCCAGCAGTCCTGAAAGCGCTCCTAATGAAAAACTGTTTTTT. This gives the protein CASSPESAPNEKLFF.

The chain employs TRBV6-5 and TRBJ2-1; the match to TRBD2 covers 11 bases. The CDR3 loop spans 15 amino acids. The germline CDR1 and CDR2 sequences are MNHEY and SVGAGI. Trimming at V came to 4 bases and at J to 5 bases, leaving 4 bases not matched to a gene. The CDR3 sequence is CASSSSGLADNEQFF. The CDR3 DNA reads as TGTGCCAGCAGTTCGTCGGGACTAGCGGACAATGAGCAGTTCTTC.

The V and J genes are TRBV5-1 and TRBJ1-6; 9 nucleotides line up with TRBD1. The CDR3 consists of 14 residues. With 2 bases clipped from V and 14 bases from J, the junction kept 8 bases outside the gene matches. The V gene's germline CDR1 is SGHRS and CDR2 YFSETQ. In nucleotides, the CDR3 is TGCGCCAGCAGCTTTTTACAGGGGGCGCAAACCCTCCACTTT. Residues: CASSFLQGAQTLHF.

DNA of the CDR3: TGTGCCAGCAGTTCATTAAACAGCTACGAGCAGTACTTC. Amino acid sequence: CASSSLNSYEQYF. The chain joins TRBV12-3 or TRBV12-4 to TRBJ2-7, with no clear D. This CDR3 is built from 13 residues. V was pared by 4 bases and J by 3 bases, with 10 bases between.

This sequence joins TRBV7-8 and TRBJ2-5; 11 bases are shared with TRBD2. Germline V gene lookup returns CDR1 SGHVS and CDR2 FQNEAQ. This CDR3 has 17 residues. V trimming: 1 base; J trimming: 4 bases; junction bases outside the gene matches: 8. The CDR3 bases are TGTGCCAGCAGCTTAGGAAAGACTAGCGGGATAGGAGAGACCCAGTACTTC. As protein: CASSLGKTSGIGETQYF.

The chain links TRBV4-2 to TRBJ2-7; 10 nucleotides agree with TRBD1. J gave up 7 bases and V 3 bases, and 9 bases lay outside the gene matches. Per the germline V gene, CDR1 is LGHNA and CDR2 is YNFKEQ. The CDR3 has 15 residues. CDR3 in amino acids: CASSQGQGPLSEQYF. CDR3 coding DNA: TGTGCCAGCAGCCAGGGACAGGGGCCCCTTAGTGAGCAGTACTTC.

The rearrangement links TRBV6-7 to TRBJ2-2; no clear D. TRBV6-7 is annotated as an ORF whose role is uncertain. The CDR3 runs to 13 residues. Trimming pared 8 bases from V and 4 bases from J, leaving 11 bases between. The CDR3 DNA sequence: TGTGCCAGCCAGCCTAGTAGCACCGGGGAGCTGTTTTTT. This gives the protein CASQPSSTGELFF.

V usage is TRBV16 and J usage is TRBJ2-7, with a weak D call TRBD2 (6 bases). The CDR3 length is 13 residues. Germline CDR1 and CDR2: KGHSY and FQNENV. The V and J ends lost 1 base and 4 bases respectively, with 8 bases between them. This chain's CDR3 is CASSQFGGYEQYF. The CDR3 DNA reads TGTGCCAGCAGCCAATTTGGAGGGTACGAGCAGTACTTC.

The V gene is TRBV6-5, the J gene TRBJ2-7, with 7 bases lining up with TRBD1. The J segment lost 6 bases and the V segment lost 5 bases, leaving 4 bases of the junction unmatched. Germline-derived CDR1 and CDR2 are MNHEY and SVGAGI. The CDR3 is 12 amino acids. The CDR3 loop is CASSNYRGEQYF. The CDR3, as DNA: TGTGCCAGCAGTAACTACAGGGGCGAGCAGTACTTC.

The genes are TRBV6-5 and TRBJ2-3; 8 bases match TRBD1. The CDR3 is 14 amino acids. V lost 11 bases and J lost 2; bases outside the gene matches: 9. Germline CDR1 is MNHEY and CDR2 is SVGAGI. The CDR3 protein is CACSGTGTTDTQYF. The CDR3 nucleotides are TGTGCCTGCTCCGGGACAGGAACCACAGATACGCAGTATTTT.

The rearrangement links TRBV28 to TRBJ2-3; D is possibly TRBD2 (5 bases). Germline CDR1 MDHEN, CDR2 SYDVKM. V was trimmed by 6 bases and J by 0 bases, leaving 13 bases between them. This CDR3 has 15 amino acids. The CDR3 DNA follows: TGTGCCAGCAGGGGAGATTTGGGGAGCACAGATACGCAGTATTTT. Encoded protein: CASRGDLGSTDTQYF.

V usage is TRBV5-1 and J usage is TRBJ2-7; 8 bases map to TRBD2. The junction had 12 bases not matched to a gene; V was cut back by 1 base and J by 6 bases. CDR1 and CDR2 from the germline V gene are SGHRS and YFSETQ. CDR3 length: 16 residues. The DNA for the CDR3 is TGCGCCAGCAGCTTGTCCGTCTCGGCGGGAGGTGGCGAGCAGTACTTC. It specifies CASSLSVSAGGGEQYF.

This clone was seen just once. The chain's CDR3 is CASSYFESSYNEQFF. In DNA form, the CDR3 reads TGTGCCAGCAGTTACTTTGAGAGCTCCTACAATGAGCAGTTCTTC. The genes are TRBV6-6 and TRBJ2-1; D not resolved. V lost 1 base, J lost 0 bases, and 7 bases lay in between. The V gene's germline CDR1 is MNHNY and CDR2 SVGAGI (reference sequence). This CDR3 spans 15 amino acids.